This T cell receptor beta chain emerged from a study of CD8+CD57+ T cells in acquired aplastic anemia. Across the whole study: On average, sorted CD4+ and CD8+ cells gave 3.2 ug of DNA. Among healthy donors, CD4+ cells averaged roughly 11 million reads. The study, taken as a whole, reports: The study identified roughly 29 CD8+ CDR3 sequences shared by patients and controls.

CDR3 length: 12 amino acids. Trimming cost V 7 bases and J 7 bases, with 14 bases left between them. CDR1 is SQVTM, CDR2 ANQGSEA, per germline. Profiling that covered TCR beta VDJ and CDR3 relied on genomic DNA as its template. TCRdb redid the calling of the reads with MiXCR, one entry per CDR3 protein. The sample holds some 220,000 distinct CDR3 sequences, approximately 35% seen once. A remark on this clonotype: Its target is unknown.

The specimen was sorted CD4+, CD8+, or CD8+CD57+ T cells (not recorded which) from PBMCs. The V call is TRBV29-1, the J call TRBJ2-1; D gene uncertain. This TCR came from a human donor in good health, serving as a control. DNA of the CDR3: TGCAGCGCCTCGGCAAGCAAGAATGAGCAGTTCTTC. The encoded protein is CSASASKNEQFF.